Listed below are T cell receptor beta chains from one sample, sequenced in a study of blood T cell repertoires in COVID-19. Method: immunoSEQ multiplex PCR; TCRdb's copy keeps in-frame clones and lacks some. Among over 55,000 clones listed, 82% were seen once. The specimen sequenced was peripheral blood. Receptor source: a woman at least 80 years old with acute or convalescent COVID-19. The CDR3 runs from the conserved cysteine through the conserved F or W. A D gene is named only where the DNA matches it firmly. The size field is filled for only some rows; it gives once, few, many or a size class.

D | J | size | V | CDR3 | DNA
. | TRBJ2-7 | . | TRBV15 | CATSRDSGGPYEQYF | TGTGCCACCAGCAGAGATTCAGGGGGGCCCTACGAGCAGTACTTC
TRBD1 | TRBJ1-1 | few | TRBV3-1/TRBV3-2 | CASSQRTGREAFF | TGTGCCAGCAGCCAACGGACAGGTCGTGAAGCTTTCTTT
. | TRBJ2-7 | . | TRBV5-1 | CASSLEAGPEQYF | TGCGCCAGCAGCTTGGAAGCGGGCCCCGAGCAGTACTTC
TRBD2 | TRBJ2-7 | . | TRBV29-1 | CSVETGTSREQYF | TGCAGCGTTGAGACCGGGACTAGTCGCGAGCAGTACTTC
TRBD1 | TRBJ1-6 | . | TRBV12-5 | CASGSVTGVSPLHF | TGTGCTAGTGGTTCGGTGACAGGGGTTTCACCCCTCCACTTT
. | TRBJ1-1 | . | TRBV19 | CASSIVRNTEAFF | TGTGCCAGTAGTATAGTCCGGAACACTGAAGCTTTCTTT
TRBD1 | TRBJ1-3 | . | TRBV9 | CASSTGGSGNTIYF | TGTGCCAGCAGCACAGGGGGCTCTGGAAACACCATATATTTT
. | TRBJ1-1 | . | TRBV10-2 | CASSEGGNTEAFF | TGCGCCAGCAGTGAGGGAGGGAACACTGAAGCTTTCTTT
. | TRBJ2-7 | . | TRBV29-1 | CSVSDRSSSYEQYF | TGCAGCGTATCAGACAGGTCCAGCTCCTACGAGCAGTACTTC
TRBD2 | TRBJ2-7 | . | TRBV7-2 | CASSPSGYEQYF | TGTGCCAGCAGCCCTAGCGGCTACGAGCAGTACTTC
. | TRBJ1-5 | few | TRBV15 | CATSRESQQSNQPQHF | TGTGCCACCAGCAGAGAATCACAGCAGAGCAATCAGCCCCAGCATTTT
. | TRBJ2-7 | . | TRBV28 | CASSSLAVTGNEQYF | TGTGCCAGCAGTTCTTTAGCCGTTACGGGGAACGAGCAGTACTTC
. | TRBJ2-1 | . | TRBV19 | CASSMGQNYNEQFF | TGTGCCAGTAGTATGGGCCAGAACTACAATGAGCAGTTCTTC
TRBD1 | TRBJ2-7 | . | TRBV6-5 | CASSYGQGRYEQYF | TGTGCCAGCAGTTACGGACAGGGTCGGTACGAGCAGTACTTC
TRBD2 | TRBJ2-1 | . | TRBV13 | CASSSYTRTSGKSSYNEQFF | TGTGCCAGCAGCTCCTATACTAGGACTAGCGGGAAGAGCTCCTACAATGAGCAGTTCTTC
TRBD2 | TRBJ2-1 | . | TRBV27 | CASSFLGLADYNEQFF | TGTGCCAGCAGTTTCCTGGGACTAGCGGACTACAATGAGCAGTTCTTC
TRBD1 | TRBJ1-1 | . | TRBV9 | CASSVGTGGGGTEAFF | TGTGCCAGCAGCGTAGGGACAGGGGGCGGTGGGACTGAAGCTTTCTTT
TRBD1 | TRBJ2-3 | . | TRBV7-8 | CASSSGQASTDTQYF | TGTGCCAGCAGCTCCGGACAGGCTAGCACAGATACGCAGTATTTT
. | TRBJ1-3 | . | TRBV9 | CASSPGGARDTIYF | TGTGCCAGCAGCCCCGGTGGGGCCAGGGACACCATATATTTT
TRBD1 | TRBJ2-3 | . | TRBV19 | CASSKGQGAGGTDTQYF | TGTGCCAGTAGTAAGGGACAGGGGGCTGGCGGCACAGATACGCAGTATTTT
. | TRBJ2-1 | . | TRBV7-9 | CASSLGGRVSEQFF | TGTGCCAGCAGCTTAGGGGGCAGGGTCTCTGAGCAGTTCTTC
. | TRBJ2-1 | . | TRBV4-3 | CASSQDPTESSYNEQFF | TGCGCCAGCAGCCAAGATCCGACAGAGTCGTCCTACAATGAGCAGTTCTTC
. | TRBJ2-2 | . | TRBV10-3 | CAISESRTNTGELFF | TGTGCCATCAGTGAGTCCCGGACTAACACCGGGGAGCTGTTTTTT
TRBD2 | TRBJ2-3 | . | TRBV6-6 | CASSYSLAVGLDTQYF | TGTGCCAGCAGTTACTCGCTAGCGGTGGGGTTGGATACGCAGTATTTT
TRBD1 | TRBJ1-1 | . | TRBV6-5 | CASNQQGGSEAFF | TGTGCCAGCAATCAACAGGGGGGGAGTGAAGCTTTCTTT
TRBD2 | TRBJ2-2 | . | TRBV28 | CASSLWQLAGGPGELFF | TGTGCCAGCAGTTTATGGCAACTAGCGGGAGGGCCCGGGGAGCTGTTTTTT
TRBD1 | TRBJ1-2 | . | TRBV6-1 | CASSERVEGALGYTF | TGTGCCAGCAGTGAAAGGGTGGAGGGGGCGTTGGGCTACACCTTC
TRBD2 | TRBJ2-1 | . | TRBV4-1 | CASSQPSGSVNEQFF | TGCGCCAGCAGCCAGCCTAGCGGGAGTGTGAATGAGCAGTTCTTC
TRBD2 | TRBJ2-7 | once | TRBV25-1 | CPTSENYEQYF | TGTCCGACTAGCGAAAACTACGAGCAGTACTTC
TRBD1 | TRBJ1-2 | few | TRBV7-9 | CASSLWTGPVSSYTF | TGTGCCAGCAGCTTATGGACAGGCCCGGTTAGTAGCTACACCTTC
TRBD2 | TRBJ2-7 | . | TRBV9 | CASSPGLAGGLTWDEQYF | TGTGCCAGCAGCCCGGGACTAGCGGGAGGCCTTACGTGGGACGAGCAGTACTTC
. | TRBJ1-5 | . | TRBV2 | CASHGGVGNQPQHF | TGTGCCAGCCACGGGGGGGTTGGCAATCAGCCCCAGCATTTT
. | TRBJ2-2 | . | TRBV4-3 | CASSSTFSGELFF | TGCGCCAGCAGCTCGACTTTCTCCGGGGAGCTGTTTTTT
. | TRBJ1-1 | . | TRBV18 | CASSPRGIAEAFF | TGTGCCAGCTCACCAAGGGGAATTGCTGAAGCTTTCTTT
. | TRBJ2-1 | . | TRBV4-1 | CASRRGNEQFF | TGCGCCAGCCGAAGGGGCAATGAGCAGTTCTTC
. | TRBJ2-2 | . | TRBV29-1 | CSASLAQGELFF | TGCAGCGCGTCACTAGCTCAGGGGGAGCTGTTTTTT
. | TRBJ2-7 | . | TRBV7-2 | CASSPLLGVDKRYEQYF | TGTGCCAGCAGCCCACTGTTAGGCGTCGACAAACGCTACGAGCAGTACTTC
TRBD1 | TRBJ2-2 | . | TRBV10-3 | CAIPSKQGAPGELFF | TGTGCCATTCCTTCTAAACAGGGGGCGCCCGGGGAGCTGTTTTTT
. | TRBJ1-6 | . | TRBV3-1/TRBV3-2 | CASSPTPKHSPLHF | TGTGCCAGCAGTCCGACACCGAAACATTCACCCCTCCACTTT
. | TRBJ2-2 | . | TRBV5-1 | CASSFYRADTGELFF | TGCGCCAGCAGCTTCTACAGGGCAGACACCGGGGAGCTGTTTTTT
TRBD1 | TRBJ2-5 | . | TRBV14 | CASSQPGQEETQYF | TGTGCCAGCAGCCAACCCGGACAGGAAGAGACCCAGTACTTC
TRBD2 | TRBJ2-7 | . | TRBV15 | CATSRDGAGGSYEQYF | TGTGCCACCAGCAGAGATGGGGCGGGAGGGTCCTACGAGCAGTACTTC
. | TRBJ2-4 | . | TRBV24-1 | CATSDSGGWPNIQYF | TGTGCCACCAGTGATTCTGGGGGGTGGCCAAACATTCAGTACTTC
TRBD1 | TRBJ1-6 | . | TRBV5-6 | CASSLTRDRVKDSPLHF | TGTGCCAGCAGCTTGACCCGAGACAGGGTCAAGGATTCACCCCTCCACTTT
. | TRBJ1-6 | once | TRBV13 | CASSLRPEGSPLHF | TGTGCCAGCAGCTTAAGGCCCGAGGGCTCACCCCTCCACTTT
TRBD1 | TRBJ2-7 | . | TRBV20-1 | CSASQLDRTPRVTYEQYF | TGCAGTGCCAGTCAATTGGACAGGACGCCCAGGGTAACCTACGAGCAGTACTTC
TRBD1 | TRBJ2-7 | . | TRBV6-5 | CASRTGTGGNEQYF | TGTGCCAGCAGAACCGGGACAGGGGGCAACGAGCAGTACTTC
TRBD1 | TRBJ1-5 | once | TRBV24-1 | CATSQDRGFGAQHF | TGTGCCACCAGCCAGGACAGGGGGTTCGGGGCCCAGCATTTT
. | TRBJ1-3 | . | TRBV7-9 | CASSPLGAGNTIYF | TGTGCCAGCAGCCCCCTCGGTGCCGGAAACACCATATATTTT
TRBD1 | TRBJ1-1 | . | TRBV10-2 | CASSVRGRRENMNTEAFF | TGCGCCAGCAGTGTGAGGGGGCGAAGGGAGAACATGAACACTGAAGCTTTCTTT
TRBD2 | TRBJ2-3 | . | TRBV5-1 | CASIEVAGFTDTQYF | TGCGCCAGCATCGAGGTAGCGGGGTTCACAGATACGCAGTATTTT
. | TRBJ1-6 | few | TRBV6-5 | CASSPGQLRSPLHF | TGTGCCAGCAGCCCCGGACAGCTAAGATCACCCCTCCACTTT
. | TRBJ2-7 | . | TRBV12-5 | CASDPGDHSYEQYF | TGTGCTAGTGACCCGGGGGACCACTCCTACGAGCAGTACTTC
TRBD1 | TRBJ1-2 | . | TRBV19 | CASSTLTGSNYGYTF | TGTGCCAGTAGTACCCTGACAGGGTCCAACTATGGCTACACCTTC